Each of the 6 T cell receptor beta chains below was sequenced from the same sample in a study of shared clonotypes between healthy human individuals. The protocol was immunoSEQ multiplex PCR, while the TCRdb copy is restricted to in-frame clones and leaves out a portion. This table has approximately 2.1 million clones, more than 85% appearing once. Material: naive CD4+ T cells from PBMCs. Noted subset: CD45RA+ positively selected. Every receptor here comes from a man aged 18 to 29 in good health. Some clones in this sample may be carry-over from other donors' samples.

V and J are TRBV5-1 and TRBJ2-1; 10 nucleotides match TRBD2. Germline assignment: CDR1 SGHRS and CDR2 YFSETQ. Trimming cost V 4 bases and J 6 bases; bases outside gene matches: 10. This CDR3 is built from 16 residues. CDR3 nucleotide sequence: TGCGCCAGCAGCCCTACCTGGGCTAGCGGGAGCAATGAGCAGTTCTTC. This gives the protein CASSPTWASGSNEQFF.

The V call is TRBV29-1, the J call TRBJ2-1; D ambiguous. The V end lost 3 bases, the J end lost 2 bases, and 14 bases lay between the germline ends. Germline V CDR1 and CDR2: SQVTM, ANQGSEA. There are 15 residues in the CDR3. CDR3 residues: CSVDSRRNPYNEQFF. Written as DNA, the CDR3 is TGCAGCGTTGATTCGCGGCGAAACCCCTACAATGAGCAGTTCTTC.

This CDR3 is CASSVLAGGQETQYF. In nucleotides, the CDR3 is TGTGCCAGCAGTGTATTAGCGGGAGGACAAGAGACCCAGTACTTC. The J gene is TRBJ2-5, the V gene TRBV28; 10 nucleotides match TRBD2. Germline loops: CDR1 MDHEN, CDR2 SYDVKM. The trim removed 5 bases at V and 2 bases at J, leaving 5 bases unmatched. The CDR3 covers 15 residues.

The V and J genes are TRBV28 and TRBJ2-3, with 11 bases matching TRBD2. Unmatched junction bases numbered 4, after V lost 5 bases and J lost 6 bases. CDR3 length: 14 amino acids. CDR1 is MDHEN, CDR2 SYDVKM, per germline. CDR3 region: CASSPLAGDDTQYF. As DNA, the CDR3 is TGTGCCAGCAGTCCACTAGCGGGAGACGATACGCAGTATTTT.

This rearrangement joins TRBV18 to TRBJ1-1, with 10 bases lining up with TRBD1. The V segment lost 3 bases and the J segment 6 bases; nucleotides outside the gene matches: 7. Germline CDR1 is KGHSH and CDR2 is LQKENI. The CDR3 runs 15 residues. The CDR3 sequence is CASSPLTGGAAEAFF. CDR3 nucleotides: TGTGCCAGCTCACCCCTGACAGGGGGCGCCGCTGAAGCTTTCTTT.

Concerning this clone itself: Other DNA sequences in this specimen translate into the identical CDR3. The chain links TRBV7-9 to TRBJ1-2, with 7 nucleotides matching TRBD1. The trim removed 7 bases at V and 6 bases at J, leaving 8 bases unmatched. From germline, CDR1 is SEHNR and CDR2 FQNEAQ (reference sequence). The length of the CDR3 is 13 residues. The CDR3 sequence is CASTRGQGDGYTF. DNA for the CDR3: TGTGCCAGCACCCGAGGGCAGGGGGATGGCTACACCTTC.